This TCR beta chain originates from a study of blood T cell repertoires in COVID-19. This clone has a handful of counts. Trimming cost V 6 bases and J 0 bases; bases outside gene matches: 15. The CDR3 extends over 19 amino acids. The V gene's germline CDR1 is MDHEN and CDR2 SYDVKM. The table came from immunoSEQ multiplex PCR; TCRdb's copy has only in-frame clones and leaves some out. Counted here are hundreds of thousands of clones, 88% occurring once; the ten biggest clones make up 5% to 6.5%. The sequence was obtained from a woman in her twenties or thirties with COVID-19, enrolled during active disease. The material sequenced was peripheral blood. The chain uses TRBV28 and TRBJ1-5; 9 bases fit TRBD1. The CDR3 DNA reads TGTGCCAGCAGCCAAAATCGGGACAGGGCCTCTTATAGCAATCAGCCCCAGCATTTT. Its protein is CASSQNRDRASYSNQPQHF.